A selection of T cell receptor beta chains follows, all from one sample in a study of pediatric ulcerative colitis. Sequenced by immunoSEQ multiplex PCR; TCRdb stores in-frame clones only, minus some. The table has more than 50,000 clones, about 80% seen once. The sample taken for sequencing was blood. These TCRs come from a boy under 18 with moderate ulcerative colitis. Both conserved end residues are part of each CDR3. A D gene is named only where the DNA matches it firmly. The size of a clone is reported for some rows only, either as once, few or many, or as a class for expanded clones.

v_call,d_call,j_call,clone_size,cdr3_aa,cdr3_nt
TRBV7-9,TRBD1,TRBJ2-6,.,CASSPQGAGRANVLTF,TGTGCCAGCAGCCCACAGGGGGCAGGTCGGGCCAACGTCCTGACTTTC
TRBV19,.,TRBJ2-2,.,CASSIGSGKKGELFF,TGTGCCAGTAGTATAGGGTCGGGAAAGAAGGGGGAGCTGTTTTTT
TRBV6-5,.,TRBJ2-7,.,CASSYYPSSDEQYF,TGTGCCAGCAGTTACTATCCTAGCAGTGACGAGCAGTACTTC
TRBV6-4,.,TRBJ1-2,.,CASSATLGGNYGYTF,TGTGCCAGCAGTGCCACCCTGGGAGGGAACTATGGCTACACCTTC
TRBV7-9,.,TRBJ1-2,.,CASSLAGRNYGYTF,TGTGCCAGCAGCTTAGCGGGACGGAACTATGGCTACACCTTC
TRBV5-1,.,TRBJ2-3,few,CASSLGGSGNTDTQYF,TGCGCCAGCAGCTTGGGTGGTAGCGGTAACACAGATACGCAGTATTTT
TRBV7-2,.,TRBJ1-1,.,CASSSEWSTEAFF,TGTGCCAGCAGCTCCGAATGGAGCACTGAAGCTTTCTTT
TRBV7-2,TRBD1,TRBJ1-1,medium-sized,CASADRGLEEAFF,TGTGCCAGCGCGGACAGGGGGCTGGAAGAAGCTTTCTTT
TRBV6-5,TRBD2,TRBJ2-1,.,CASSNGRAGNEQFF,TGTGCCAGCAGCAACGGGAGGGCCGGGAATGAGCAGTTCTTC
TRBV19,TRBD2,TRBJ2-2,once,CASSETSANTGELFF,TGTGCCAGTAGTGAGACTAGCGCGAACACCGGGGAGCTGTTTTTT
TRBV29-1,TRBD1,TRBJ2-4,.,CSVGDTGGAKNIQYF,TGCAGCGTTGGTGATACAGGGGGAGCCAAAAACATTCAGTACTTC
TRBV18,.,TRBJ2-3,.,CASSSDGASTDTQYF,TGTGCCAGCTCATCGGACGGGGCTAGCACAGATACGCAGTATTTT
TRBV10-1,.,TRBJ1-1,.,CASSQGRGGNTEAFF,TGCGCCAGCAGCCAAGGGAGGGGGGGGAACACTGAAGCTTTCTTT
TRBV14,.,TRBJ2-7,.,CASSRGAQLDSYEQYF,TGTGCCAGCAGCCGGGGGGCTCAGTTAGATTCCTACGAGCAGTACTTC
TRBV6-1,TRBD1,TRBJ2-1,.,CASSSGGPYNEQFF,TGTGCCAGCAGCTCAGGGGGCCCCTACAATGAGCAGTTCTTC
TRBV7-2,TRBD2,TRBJ2-5,few,CASSFQRGAQETQYF,TGTGCCAGCAGCTTCCAGCGGGGGGCCCAAGAGACCCAGTACTTC
TRBV11-3,.,TRBJ2-3,.,CASSVQGGPTDTQYF,TGTGCCAGCAGCGTACAGGGTGGCCCAACAGATACGCAGTATTTT
TRBV11-2,TRBD1,TRBJ2-7,.,CASSAPSTGTYEQYF,TGTGCCAGCAGCGCACCCTCGACAGGGACCTACGAGCAGTACTTC
TRBV5-1,TRBD1,TRBJ1-6,.,CASSGGQGNHSPLHF,TGCGCCAGCAGCGGAGGACAGGGTAATCATTCACCCCTCCACTTT
TRBV5-1,.,TRBJ1-1,.,CASSSGRARGDTEAFF,TGCGCCAGCAGCTCGGGCCGGGCGCGGGGGGACACTGAAGCTTTCTTT
TRBV4-1,.,TRBJ1-1,.,CASSQVPRGNTEAFF,TGCGCCAGCAGCCAAGTCCCTCGGGGGAACACTGAGGCTTTCTTT
TRBV7-9,TRBD2,TRBJ2-1,.,CASSVRVAGHNEQFF,TGTGCCAGCAGTGTTAGGGTAGCGGGACATAATGAGCAGTTCTTC
TRBV5-6,.,TRBJ1-5,.,CASSLNLEGWYRSNQPQHF,TGTGCCAGCAGCTTGAATTTAGAGGGGTGGTATAGGAGCAATCAGCCCCAGCATTTT
TRBV7-6,.,TRBJ2-4,.,CASSLGSITGVAKNIQYF,TGTGCCAGCAGCTTAGGTTCTATTACGGGTGTAGCCAAAAACATTCAGTACTTC
TRBV9,TRBD2,TRBJ2-7,.,CASSLGTSGEQYF,TGTGCCAGCAGCCTCGGGACTAGTGGGGAGCAGTACTTC
TRBV18,.,TRBJ2-1,.,CASLPSREGNEQFF,TGTGCCAGCCTACCCTCCCGTGAGGGCAATGAGCAGTTCTTC
TRBV6-5,TRBD1,TRBJ1-1,once,CASRGTGQNTEAFF,TGTGCCAGCAGGGGGACAGGGCAGAACACTGAAGCTTTCTTT
TRBV11-1,.,TRBJ1-1,.,CASSPSSVYSGTEAFF,TGTGCCAGCAGCCCCAGCTCGGTATACTCGGGGACTGAAGCTTTCTTT
TRBV9,.,TRBJ1-4,few,CASSSRGRNEKLFF,TGTGCCAGCAGCTCCCGGGGTAGGAATGAAAAACTGTTTTTT
TRBV29-1,.,TRBJ1-2,.,CSVTTTNYGYTF,TGCAGCGTTACGACGACTAACTATGGCTACACCTTC
TRBV9,TRBD1,TRBJ2-5,.,CASSVGQGGSETQYF,TGTGCCAGCAGCGTTGGACAGGGAGGTTCAGAGACCCAGTACTTC
TRBV11-1,.,TRBJ2-2,.,CASSPRGELRTGELFF,TGTGCCAGCAGCCCTAGGGGGGAATTGCGTACCGGGGAGCTGTTTTTT
TRBV2,.,TRBJ2-1,.,CASSGPRAPYNEQFF,TGTGCCAGCAGTGGCCCCAGGGCTCCCTACAATGAGCAGTTCTTC
TRBV27,.,TRBJ2-3,.,CASSFSGNPDTQYF,TGTGCCAGCAGTTTCTCAGGGAACCCAGATACGCAGTATTTT
TRBV5-1,TRBD1,TRBJ1-1,.,CASRYWDSRNTEAFF,TGCGCCAGCAGATATTGGGACAGTCGGAACACTGAAGCTTTCTTT
TRBV5-1,.,TRBJ2-7,once,CASSFGYEQYF,TGCGCCAGCAGCTTCGGCTACGAGCAGTACTTC
TRBV5-1,.,TRBJ1-2,.,CASSLYSKNYGYTF,TGCGCCAGCAGCTTGTATTCAAAGAACTATGGCTACACCTTC
TRBV30,TRBD2,TRBJ2-7,once,CAWQLSGRVYEQYF,TGTGCCTGGCAACTTAGCGGGAGGGTATACGAGCAGTACTTC
TRBV9,.,TRBJ1-1,.,CASSAYRERDTEAFF,TGTGCCAGCAGCGCGTACAGGGAAAGGGACACTGAAGCTTTCTTT
TRBV5-6,.,TRBJ2-7,.,CASSNPDFGSAYEQYF,TGTGCCAGCAGCAACCCAGATTTTGGTAGTGCCTACGAGCAGTACTTC
TRBV5-6,.,TRBJ1-2,.,CASSMRDTRYYGYTF,TGTGCCAGCAGCATGCGGGACACGAGGTACTATGGCTACACCTTC
TRBV7-3,.,TRBJ2-5,.,CASSLNGGLETQYF,TGTGCCAGCAGCTTAAATGGGGGGCTGGAGACCCAGTACTTC
TRBV30,TRBD1,TRBJ2-1,.,CAWSGTGGFDEQFF,TGTGCCTGGAGTGGGACAGGGGGCTTCGATGAGCAGTTCTTC
TRBV9,.,TRBJ1-1,.,CASSAAPTGTLSNTEAFF,TGTGCCAGCAGCGCCGCACCGACTGGGACCCTCTCGAACACTGAAGCTTTCTTT
TRBV6-1,.,TRBJ1-1,few,CATYKGRQRAFF,TGTGCCACCTATAAGGGTAGGCAGCGTGCTTTCTTT
TRBV7-3,.,TRBJ2-3,.,CASSPGGYTDTQYF,TGTGCCAGCAGCCCCGGTGGCTACACAGATACGCAGTATTTT
TRBV6-5,TRBD1,TRBJ1-2,.,CASINRGSANYGYTF,TGTGCCAGCATAAACAGGGGCTCAGCTAACTATGGCTACACCTTC
TRBV5-4,.,TRBJ2-1,.,CASSLYGEQFF,TGTGCCAGCAGCTTGTACGGGGAGCAGTTCTTC
TRBV18,TRBD1,TRBJ2-3,.,CASSRRTGDPDTQYF,TGTGCCAGCTCACGTAGGACAGGGGACCCAGATACGCAGTATTTT
TRBV7-9,TRBD1,TRBJ1-6,.,CASSHTLDGDRDSPLHF,TGTGCCAGCAGCCATACCCTCGATGGGGACAGAGATTCACCCCTCCACTTT
TRBV28,.,TRBJ2-3,.,CASSLLTPAQKSTDTQYF,TGTGCCAGCAGTCTCTTAACACCGGCTCAGAAGAGCACAGATACGCAGTATTTT
TRBV7-6,.,TRBJ1-1,.,CASSLDFGAQSEAFF,TGTGCCAGCAGCTTAGATTTCGGGGCTCAATCTGAAGCTTTCTTT
TRBV5-1,.,TRBJ1-3,.,CASSLYGKSSGNTIYF,TGCGCCAGCAGCTTGTACGGGAAGAGCTCTGGAAACACCATATATTTT
TRBV4-2,TRBD2,TRBJ2-2,.,CASSQGPSGLAGNTGELFF,TGTGCCAGCAGCCAAGGCCCGTCCGGACTAGCGGGGAACACCGGGGAGCTGTTTTTT
TRBV7-2,TRBD1,TRBJ2-1,once,CASSFTRTGRNEQFF,TGTGCCAGCAGTTTCACGCGGACAGGGAGGAATGAGCAGTTCTTC
TRBV7-9,.,TRBJ1-2,.,CASSRPGGYGYTF,TGTGCCAGCAGCAGACCGGGGGGATATGGCTACACCTTC
TRBV7-8,TRBD2,TRBJ2-1,once,CASSLRRTSGSYNEQFF,TGTGCCAGCAGCTTAAGACGAACTAGCGGGAGTTACAATGAGCAGTTCTTC
TRBV6-5,.,TRBJ1-5,.,CATGDFGGNQPQHF,TGTGCCACAGGGGATTTTGGTGGCAATCAGCCCCAGCATTTT
TRBV5-1,.,TRBJ2-3,.,CATSRARTDTQYF,TGCGCCACCTCGCGGGCTAGGACAGATACGCAGTATTTT
TRBV7-9,TRBD1,TRBJ1-2,.,CASSAYRTGEVYGYTF,TGTGCCAGCAGCGCATATAGGACAGGCGAGGTTTATGGCTACACCTTC